This entry lists 9 T cell receptor beta chains sequenced from one sample in a study (dated by TCRdb to 2015 to 2017). Receptors were amplified or captured by 5' RACE. Sequencing instrument: Illumina MiSeq. TCRdb cleaned the public reads at Q25 with fastp, built clones with MiXCR and kept in-frame beta chains. Each CDR3 protein appears once, grouped with its most common genes and DNA. The sample table records 35,000 to 45,000 distinct CDR3 sequences; more than 20% of these occur just once. The ten largest clones represent approximately 4.5% of the sample. Cells that were CD4+CD25+CD127-/low were the ones isolated as Tregs. Material: Tregs sorted from a lymph node. The receptors come from a female donor with breast cancer.

This chain joins TRBV3-1 and TRBJ2-4, with no clear D. Trimming took 0 bases from V and 1 from J, leaving 7 bases between them. The CDR3 has 15 amino acids. Germline CDR1 is LGHDT and CDR2 is YNNKEL (reference sequence). CDR3 nucleotide sequence: TGTGCCAGCAGCCAAGATCCTGGGGCCAAAAACATTCAGTACTTC. Translated, it gives CASSQDPGAKNIQYF.

This chain joins TRBV11-3 and TRBJ2-5, with no clear D. V was pared by 2 bases and J by 0 bases, with 13 bases between. The CDR3 length is 16 residues. Germline V gene sequence: CDR1 SGHNT, CDR2 YENEEA. The CDR3 region has the DNA TGTGCCAGCAGCTTAAATGGCAGCCGGTACCAAGAGACCCAGTACTTC. Protein: CASSLNGSRYQETQYF.

With respect to this clonotype: A read error is possible here, since a much larger clone lies one base away. V usage is TRBV6-2 or TRBV6-3 and J usage is TRBJ2-6, with TRBD1 as a possible D gene (6 bases). The germline gives CDR1 MNHEY, CDR2 SVGEGT. The CDR3 length is 18 residues. The CDR3 nucleotides read TGTGCCAGCAGTGTTCGACAGGCTAGAGGCTCTGGGGTCAACGTCCTGACTTTC. This codes for CASSVRQARGSGVNVLTF.

At least ten counts were recorded for this clonotype. The chain links TRBV15 to TRBJ1-3; D not resolved. V lost 1 base to trimming and J lost 0 bases, with 10 bases between them. Germline CDR1 and CDR2: LNHNV and YYDKDF (reference sequence). CDR3 size: 16 residues. CDR3 sequence (DNA): TGTGCCACCAGCAGAGGAAGGCGGAACTCTGGAAACACCATATATTTT. Encoded protein: CATSRGRRNSGNTIYF.

To note about this clonotype: A much bigger clone sits one base away, suggesting this may be a read error. The chain is built from TRBV6-2 or TRBV6-3 and TRBJ2-7; 11 bases agree with TRBD2. The CDR3 sequence is 14 residues long. Germline-derived CDR1 and CDR2 are MNHEY and SVGEGT. CDR3 residues: CTSSHSGRAGEQYF. CDR3 coding DNA: TGTACCAGCAGCCATAGCGGGAGGGCCGGTGAGCAGTACTTC.

This clonotype came up a few times. The chain carries TRBV20-1 and TRBJ2-7; D call uncertain. The CDR3 has 13 residues. Trimming cost V 4 bases and J 0 bases, with 10 bases left between them. Germline CDR1 is DFQATT and CDR2 is SNEGSKA (reference sequence). For the CDR3, the DNA is TGCAGTGCTACCGAGACAACCTCCTACGAGCAGTACTTC. It is translated as CSATETTSYEQYF.

This clonotype was observed at least ten times. The V call is TRBV4-1, the J call TRBJ2-7; D is possibly TRBD2 (6 bases). Trimming removed 2 bases from V and 2 bases from J, with 13 bases in between. The CDR3 has 15 amino acids. The germline V gene encodes CDR1 MGHRA and CDR2 YSYEKL. The CDR3 nucleotides read TGCGCCAGCAGCCAACGGGAGATGGCTCCCTACGAGCAGTACTTC. It is translated as CASSQREMAPYEQYF.

This clonotype was found many times. The rearrangement links TRBV5-1 to TRBJ2-3; D gene ambiguous. Trimming took off 0 bases at V and 6 bases at J, with 14 bases between the two ends. CDR1 and CDR2 (germline): SGHRS, YFSETQ. CDR3 length equals 15 residues. Here the CDR3 DNA reads TGCGCCAGCAGCTTGGTTCTGTCCCTCGGGGATACGCAGTATTTT. Its protein product is CASSLVLSLGDTQYF.

Notes on this clonotype: This sequence may be a read error, since a much larger clone differs from it by one base. As DNA, the CDR3 is TGTGCCAGCAGCGTAGGGGCACGGGACAATCAGCCCCAGCATTTT. Amino acid sequence: CASSVGARDNQPQHF. The chain combines TRBV9 with TRBJ1-5, with D unclear. The V and J ends lost 0 bases and 3 bases respectively, with 10 bases between them. The CDR3 loop spans 15 amino acids. Per germline, CDR1 SGDLS and CDR2 YYNGEE.